The 10 T cell receptor beta chains in this list originate from one sample, sequenced in a study of T cell changes during pregnancy in multiple sclerosis. Assay: immunoSEQ multiplex PCR; the TCRdb copy retains only in-frame clones and omits some. The profile shows 40,000 to 50,000 clones, roughly 94% of them singletons. Sequencing used CD4+ T cells from peripheral blood mononuclear cells, obtained in the third trimester of pregnancy. These receptors were collected from a female donor with multiple sclerosis, enrolled in a pregnancy study.

The chain uses TRBV6-5 and TRBJ1-6; D call uncertain. V lost 6 bases, J lost 6 bases, and 12 bases lay in between. CDR3 length equals 14 residues. Germline V gene lookup returns CDR1 MNHEY and CDR2 SVGAGI. This CDR3 reads CASRAGGFNSPLHF. For the CDR3, the DNA is TGTGCCAGCAGAGCGGGAGGGTTTAATTCACCCCTCCACTTT.

This chain links TRBV7-8 with TRBJ2-1; D is perhaps TRBD2 (6 bases). The CDR3 runs to 13 residues. CDR1 and CDR2 (germline): SGHVS, FQNEAQ. V was cut by 0 bases and J by 9 bases, with 9 bases left in between. The CDR3 loop reads CASSLARTTEQFF. The CDR3 nucleotides are TGTGCCAGCAGCTTAGCGAGGACTACTGAGCAGTTCTTC.

V gene TRBV19 combines with J gene TRBJ2-3; TRBD2 agrees at 10 bases. From germline, CDR1 is LNHDA and CDR2 SQIVND (reference sequence). Losses at the gene ends were 7 bases for V and 4 bases for J; bases not matched to a gene: 5. This CDR3 spans 14 amino acids. The CDR3 nucleotides are TGTGCCAGTACCCCCGGGACTAGCGCAGATACGCAGTATTTT. Translating it yields CASTPGTSADTQYF.

The chain uses TRBV11-1 and TRBJ2-7; perhaps TRBD2 as D (5 bases). This CDR3 is built from 12 residues. V lost 1 base to trimming and J lost 7 bases, with 8 bases between them. From germline, CDR1 is SGHAT and CDR2 FQDESV (reference sequence). Written as DNA, the CDR3 is TGTGCCAGCAGCTTAGAATCGGGAGAGCAGTACTTC. Amino acids: CASSLESGEQYF.

The gene calls are TRBV18 and TRBJ1-6, with D hard to call. Germline CDR1 is KGHSH and CDR2 is LQKENI. V dropped 1 base and J dropped 8 bases, with 9 bases sitting between them. The CDR3 runs to 14 residues. The CDR3 DNA reads as TGTGCCAGCTCACCACGTATCGCGGATTCACCCCTCCACTTT. Translating gives CASSPRIADSPLHF. The full variable domain, with the rest looked up from reference TRBV18 and TRBJ1-6, is NAGVMQNPRHLVRRRGQEARLRCSPMKGHSHVYWYRQLPEEGLKFMVYLQKENIIDESGMPKERFSAEFPKEGPSILRIQQVVRGDSAAYFCASSPRIADSPLHFGNGTRLTVT.

The count of this clone is one. The rearrangement links TRBV7-9 to TRBJ1-6, with a possible D match to TRBD1 (5 bases). This CDR3 contains 16 residues. The V and J ends lost 2 bases and 6 bases respectively, with 14 bases between them. Germline loops: CDR1 SEHNR, CDR2 FQNEAQ (reference sequence). The CDR3 DNA sequence: TGTGCCAGCAGCTTATCCCCCACAGGTGTTAATTCACCCCTCCACTTT. This translates into CASSLSPTGVNSPLHF.

The chain uses TRBV14 and TRBJ2-2, with D possibly being TRBD2 (5 bases). The V end was cut by 2 bases, the J end by 5 bases, with 12 bases between. CDR1 is SGHDN and CDR2 is FVKESK in the germline V gene. The CDR3 spans 15 residues. The CDR3 loop reads CASSQLREQTGELFF. Written as DNA, the CDR3 is TGTGCCAGCAGCCAATTGAGGGAGCAAACCGGGGAGCTGTTTTTT.

V is TRBV5-6 and J is TRBJ1-3, with no clear D. Germline V gives CDR1 SGHDT, CDR2 YYEEEE. The CDR3 contains 16 residues. Trimming cost V 0 bases and J 2 bases, with 12 bases left between them. The CDR3 here is CASSLVQVGAGNTIYF. In DNA form, the CDR3 reads TGTGCCAGCAGCTTGGTTCAAGTCGGGGCTGGAAACACCATATATTTT. Drawing the rest from reference TRBV5-6 and TRBJ1-3, the complete variable domain is DAGVTQSPTHLIKTRGQQVTLRCSPKSGHDTVSWYQQALGQGPQFIFQYYEEEERQRGNFPDRFSGHQFPNYSSELNVNALLLGDSALYLCASSLVQVGAGNTIYFGEGSWLTVV.

The V call is TRBV18, the J call TRBJ1-5; TRBD1 is a possible D gene (5 bases). The CDR3 length is 16 residues. Per the germline V gene, CDR1 is KGHSH and CDR2 is LQKENI. V dropped 0 bases and J dropped 5 bases, with 14 bases sitting between them. DNA for the CDR3: TGTGCCAGCTCACCACCCTCGTGGGCGGGGGATCAGCCCCAGCATTTT. Its protein product is CASSPPSWAGDQPQHF.

The chain joins TRBV19 to TRBJ1-1; maybe TRBD1 (5 bases). In germline, CDR1 is LNHDA, CDR2 SQIVND (reference sequence). Trimming removed 5 bases at V and 3 bases at J, with 16 bases between. There are 15 residues in the CDR3. CDR3 coding DNA: TGTGCCAGTAGTTTGGAGCCGGGACTTTACACTGAAGCTTTCTTT. This codes for CASSLEPGLYTEAFF.